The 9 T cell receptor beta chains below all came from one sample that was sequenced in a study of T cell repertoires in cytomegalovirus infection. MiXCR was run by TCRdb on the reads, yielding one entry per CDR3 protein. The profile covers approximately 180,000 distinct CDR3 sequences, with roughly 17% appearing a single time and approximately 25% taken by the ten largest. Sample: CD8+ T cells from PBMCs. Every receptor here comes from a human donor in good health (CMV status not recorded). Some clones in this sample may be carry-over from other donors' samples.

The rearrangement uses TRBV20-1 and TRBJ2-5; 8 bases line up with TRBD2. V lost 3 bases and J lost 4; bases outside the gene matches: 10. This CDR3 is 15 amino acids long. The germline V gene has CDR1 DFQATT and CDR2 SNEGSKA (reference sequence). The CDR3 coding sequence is TGCAGTGCTAGCCACCGAGCGGGGGCCTTAGAGACCCAGTACTTC. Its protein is CSASHRAGALETQYF.

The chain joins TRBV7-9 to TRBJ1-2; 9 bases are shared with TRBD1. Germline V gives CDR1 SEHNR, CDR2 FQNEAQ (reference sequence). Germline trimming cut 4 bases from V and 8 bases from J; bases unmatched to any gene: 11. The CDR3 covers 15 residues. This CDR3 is CASSSYLDRGKGYTF. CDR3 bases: TGTGCCAGCAGCTCATATCTAGACAGGGGGAAGGGCTACACCTTC.

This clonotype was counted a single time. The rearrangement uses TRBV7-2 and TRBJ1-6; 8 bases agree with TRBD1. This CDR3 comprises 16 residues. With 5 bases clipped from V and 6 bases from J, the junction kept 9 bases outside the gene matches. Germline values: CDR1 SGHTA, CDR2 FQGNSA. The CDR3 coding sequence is TGTGCCAGCAGCCGTCCGGGACAGGCTTCTAATTCACCCCTCCACTTT. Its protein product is CASSRPGQASNSPLHF. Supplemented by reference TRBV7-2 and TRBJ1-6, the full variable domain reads GAGVSQSPSNKVTEKGKDVELRCDPISGHTALYWYRQSLGQGLEFLIYFQGNSAPDKSGLPSDRFSAERTGGSVSTLTIQRTQQEDSAVYLCASSRPGQASNSPLHFGNGTRLTVT.

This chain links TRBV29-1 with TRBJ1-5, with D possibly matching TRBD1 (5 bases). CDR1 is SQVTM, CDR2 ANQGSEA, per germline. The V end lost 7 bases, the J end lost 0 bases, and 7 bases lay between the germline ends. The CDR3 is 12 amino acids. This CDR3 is CSAGGSNQPQHF. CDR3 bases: TGCAGCGCCGGGGGTAGCAATCAGCCCCAGCATTTT. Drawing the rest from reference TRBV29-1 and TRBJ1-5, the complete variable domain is SAVISQKPSRDICQRGTSLTIQCQVDSQVTMMFWYRQQPGQSLTLIATANQGSEATYESGFVIDKFPISRPNLTFSTLTVSNMSPEDSSIYLCSAGGSNQPQHFGDGTRLSIL.

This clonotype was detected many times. DNA for the CDR3: TGTGCCAGCAGTTTTCAGGGGACCTACGAGCAGTACTTC. Its translation is CASSFQGTYEQYF. This chain links TRBV28 with TRBJ2-7; D is perhaps TRBD1 (6 bases). Germline V gene sequence: CDR1 MDHEN, CDR2 SYDVKM. Trimming took 3 bases from V and 2 from J, leaving 8 bases between them. The CDR3 contains 13 residues.

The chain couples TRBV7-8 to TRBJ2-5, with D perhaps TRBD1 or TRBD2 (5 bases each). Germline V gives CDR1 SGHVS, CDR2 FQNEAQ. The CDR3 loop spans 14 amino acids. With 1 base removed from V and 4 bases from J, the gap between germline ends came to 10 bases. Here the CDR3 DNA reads TGTGCCAGCAGCTTAGAGGTGGGGGTAGAGACCCAGTACTTC. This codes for CASSLEVGVETQYF.

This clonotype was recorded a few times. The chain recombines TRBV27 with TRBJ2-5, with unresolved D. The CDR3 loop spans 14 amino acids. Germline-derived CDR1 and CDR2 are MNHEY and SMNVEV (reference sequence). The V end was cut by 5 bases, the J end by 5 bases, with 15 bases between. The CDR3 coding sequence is TGTGCCAGCAGTCTTTCGGTTGACGTGGAGACCCAGTACTTC. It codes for CASSLSVDVETQYF.

CDR3: CASSQGSGSEQFF. CDR3 bases: TGTGCCAGCAGCCAAGGGTCCGGGAGTGAGCAGTTCTTC. The rearrangement links TRBV5-6 to TRBJ2-1; D is possibly TRBD2 (6 bases). CDR3 length: 13 residues. Germline V gives CDR1 SGHDT, CDR2 YYEEEE. V gave up 4 bases and J gave up 9 bases, with 14 bases separating them.

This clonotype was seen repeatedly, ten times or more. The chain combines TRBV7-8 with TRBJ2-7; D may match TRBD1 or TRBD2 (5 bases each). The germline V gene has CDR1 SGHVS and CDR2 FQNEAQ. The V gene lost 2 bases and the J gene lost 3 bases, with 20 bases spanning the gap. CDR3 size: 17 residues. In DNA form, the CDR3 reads TGTGCCAGCAGCTTATACCCTGGGACGGTTAGAATCTACGAGCAGTACTTC. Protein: CASSLYPGTVRIYEQYF. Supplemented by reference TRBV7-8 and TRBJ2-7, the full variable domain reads GAGVSQSPRYKVAKRGQDVALRCDPISGHVSLFWYQQALGQGPEFLTYFQNEAQLDKSGLPSDRFFAERPEGSVSTLKIQRTQQEDSAVYLCASSLYPGTVRIYEQYFGPGTRLTVT.